The clone carrying this T cell receptor (beta chain) appeared many times. What it recognizes is unknown. The CDR3 runs 15 residues. Trimming removed 3 bases from V and 4 bases from J, with 16 bases in between. Germline loops: CDR1 DFQATT, CDR2 SNEGSKA (reference sequence). This sample is part of a study of T cells in Graves' hyperthyroidism and ophthalmopathy. As for the study in general: Blood was drawn when the patient was first diagnosed and still untreated. Study-level points and caveats: It was a median around 6 months before onset that the model predicted ophthalmopathy. A 13 V-J model separated ophthalmopathy from stable hyperthyroidism.

An approximately 10 ml volume of fresh peripheral blood provided the PBMCs. Authors of the study amplified TCR beta CDR3 regions from RNA transcripts. HTBI primers were used for first-round RT-PCR of the TCR CDR3. Each CDR3 protein is one row after TCRdb ran MiXCR on the multiplex PCR reads. The sample consists of hundreds of thousands of distinct CDR3 sequences, less than 25% of them appearing once. The receptor was isolated from a woman in her 30s with Graves' ophthalmopathy. This chain connects TRBV20-1 to TRBJ2-4; D is ambiguous. The sample consisted of blood. The CDR3 is CSASHTAKTKNIQYF. The CDR3 bases are TGCAGTGCTAGTCACACAGCGAAAACTAAAAACATTCAGTACTTC.